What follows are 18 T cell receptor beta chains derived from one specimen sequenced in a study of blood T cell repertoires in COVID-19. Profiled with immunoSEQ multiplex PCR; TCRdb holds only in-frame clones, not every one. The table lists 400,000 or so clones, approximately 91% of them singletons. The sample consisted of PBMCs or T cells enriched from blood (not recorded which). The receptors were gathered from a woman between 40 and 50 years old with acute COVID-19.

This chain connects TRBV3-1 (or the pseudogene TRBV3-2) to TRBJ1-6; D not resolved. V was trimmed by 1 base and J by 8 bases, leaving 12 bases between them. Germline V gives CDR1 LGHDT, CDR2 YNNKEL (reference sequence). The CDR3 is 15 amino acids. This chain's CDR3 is CASSQVFGRDSPLHF. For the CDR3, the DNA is TGTGCCAGCAGCCAAGTCTTTGGGAGAGATTCACCCCTCCACTTT.

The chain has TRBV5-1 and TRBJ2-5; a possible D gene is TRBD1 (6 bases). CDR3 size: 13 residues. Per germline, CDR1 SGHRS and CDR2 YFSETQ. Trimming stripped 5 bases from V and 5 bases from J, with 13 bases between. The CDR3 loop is CASRPVQGETQYF. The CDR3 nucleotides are TGCGCCAGCAGGCCAGTCCAGGGGGAGACCCAGTACTTC.

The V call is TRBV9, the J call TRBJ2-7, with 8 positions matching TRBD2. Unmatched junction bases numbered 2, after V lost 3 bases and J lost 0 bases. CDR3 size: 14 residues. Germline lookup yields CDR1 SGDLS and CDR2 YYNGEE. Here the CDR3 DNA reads TGTGCCAGCAGCGCGGGGGGGAGCTCCTACGAGCAGTACTTC. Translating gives CASSAGGSSYEQYF.

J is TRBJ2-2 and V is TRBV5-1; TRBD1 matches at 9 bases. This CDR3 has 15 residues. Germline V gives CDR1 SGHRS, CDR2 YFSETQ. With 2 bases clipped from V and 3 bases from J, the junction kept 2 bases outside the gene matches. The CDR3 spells CASSLGTGHTGELFF. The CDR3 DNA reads TGCGCCAGCAGCTTAGGGACAGGGCACACCGGGGAGCTGTTTTTT.

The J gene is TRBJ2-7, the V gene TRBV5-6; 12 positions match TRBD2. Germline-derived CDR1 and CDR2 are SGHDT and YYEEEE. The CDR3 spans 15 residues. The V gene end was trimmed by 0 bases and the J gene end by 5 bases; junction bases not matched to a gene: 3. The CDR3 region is CASSLASGGAHEQYF. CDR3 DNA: TGTGCCAGCAGCTTGGCTAGCGGGGGGGCCCACGAGCAGTACTTC. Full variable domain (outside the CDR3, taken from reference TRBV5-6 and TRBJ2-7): DAGVTQSPTHLIKTRGQQVTLRCSPKSGHDTVSWYQQALGQGPQFIFQYYEEEERQRGNFPDRFSGHQFPNYSSELNVNALLLGDSALYLCASSLASGGAHEQYFGPGTRLTVT.

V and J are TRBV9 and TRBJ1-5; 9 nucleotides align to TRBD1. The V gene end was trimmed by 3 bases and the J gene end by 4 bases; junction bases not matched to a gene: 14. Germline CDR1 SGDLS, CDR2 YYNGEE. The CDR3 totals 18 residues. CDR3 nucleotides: TGTGCCAGCAGCGAGTCCTACCCGGGACAGGGTGGAAATCAGCCCCAGCATTTT. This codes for CASSESYPGQGGNQPQHF.

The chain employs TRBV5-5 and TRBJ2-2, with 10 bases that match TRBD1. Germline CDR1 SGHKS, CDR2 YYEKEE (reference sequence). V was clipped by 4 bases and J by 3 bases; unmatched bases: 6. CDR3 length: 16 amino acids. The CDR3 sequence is CASSIAGTGDTGELFF. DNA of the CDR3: TGTGCCAGCAGCATTGCCGGGACAGGGGACACCGGGGAGCTGTTTTTT.

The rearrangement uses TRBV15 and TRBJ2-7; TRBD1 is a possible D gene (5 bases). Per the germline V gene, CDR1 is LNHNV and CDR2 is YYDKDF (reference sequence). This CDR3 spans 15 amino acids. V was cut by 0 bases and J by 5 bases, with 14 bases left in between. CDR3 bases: TGTGCCACCAGCAGAGATCAGGACAACCGACACGAGCAGTACTTC. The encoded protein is CATSRDQDNRHEQYF.

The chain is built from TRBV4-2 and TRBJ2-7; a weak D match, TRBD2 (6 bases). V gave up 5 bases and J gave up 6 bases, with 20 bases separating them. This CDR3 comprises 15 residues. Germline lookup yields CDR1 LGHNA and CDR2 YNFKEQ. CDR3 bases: TGTGCCAGCAGCTCTCGGGAGAGGGGTATATTCGAGCAGTACTTC. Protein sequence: CASSSRERGIFEQYF.

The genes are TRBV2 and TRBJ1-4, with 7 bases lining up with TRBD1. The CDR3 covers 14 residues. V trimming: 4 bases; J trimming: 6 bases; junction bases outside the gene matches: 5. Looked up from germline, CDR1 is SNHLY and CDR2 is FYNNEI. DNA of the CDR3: TGTGCCAGCAGTGCCAGGGGGTCGGATGAAAAACTGTTTTTT. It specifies CASSARGSDEKLFF.

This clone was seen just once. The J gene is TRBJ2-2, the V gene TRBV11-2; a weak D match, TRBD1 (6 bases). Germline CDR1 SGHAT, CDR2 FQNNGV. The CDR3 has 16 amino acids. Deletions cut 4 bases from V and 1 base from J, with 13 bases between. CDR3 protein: CASSSRRGGNTGELFF. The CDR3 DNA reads TGTGCCAGCAGCTCCCGAAGAGGGGGGAACACCGGGGAGCTGTTTTTT.

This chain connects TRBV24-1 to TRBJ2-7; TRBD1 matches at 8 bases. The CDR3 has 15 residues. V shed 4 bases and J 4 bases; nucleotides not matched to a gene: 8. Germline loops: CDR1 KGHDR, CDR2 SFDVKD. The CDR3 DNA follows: TGTGCCACCAGTGACCGCGGACAGGGTGGTTACGAGCAGTACTTC. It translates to CATSDRGQGGYEQYF.

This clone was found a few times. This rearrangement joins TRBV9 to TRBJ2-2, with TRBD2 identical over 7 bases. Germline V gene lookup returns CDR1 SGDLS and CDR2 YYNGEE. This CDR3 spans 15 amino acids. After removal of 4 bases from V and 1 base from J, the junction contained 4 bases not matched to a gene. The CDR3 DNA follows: TGTGCCAGCAGCACCTCGGGGGGGAACACCGGGGAGCTGTTTTTT. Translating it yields CASSTSGGNTGELFF.

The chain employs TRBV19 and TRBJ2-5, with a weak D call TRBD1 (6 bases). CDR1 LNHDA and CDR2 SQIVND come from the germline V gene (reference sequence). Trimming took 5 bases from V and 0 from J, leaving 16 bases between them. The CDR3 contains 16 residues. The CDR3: CASSPLSTGYQETQYF. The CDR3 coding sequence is TGTGCCAGTAGTCCTCTGTCGACAGGATACCAAGAGACCCAGTACTTC.

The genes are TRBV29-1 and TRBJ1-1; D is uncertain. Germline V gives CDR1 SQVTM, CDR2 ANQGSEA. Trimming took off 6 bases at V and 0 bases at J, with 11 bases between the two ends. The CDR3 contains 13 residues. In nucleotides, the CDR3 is TGCAGCGTAACCGGGTTCTTGAACACTGAAGCTTTCTTT. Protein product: CSVTGFLNTEAFF.

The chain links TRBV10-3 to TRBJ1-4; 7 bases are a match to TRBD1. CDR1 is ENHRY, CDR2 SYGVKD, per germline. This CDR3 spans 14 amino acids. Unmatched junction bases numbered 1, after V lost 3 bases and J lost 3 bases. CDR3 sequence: CAISEGTANEKLFF. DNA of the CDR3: TGTGCCATCAGTGAAGGGACAGCTAATGAAAAACTGTTTTTT.

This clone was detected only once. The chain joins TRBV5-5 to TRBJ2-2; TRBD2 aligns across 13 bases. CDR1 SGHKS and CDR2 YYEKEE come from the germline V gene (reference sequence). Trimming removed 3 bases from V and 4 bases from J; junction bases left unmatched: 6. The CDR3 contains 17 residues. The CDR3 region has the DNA TGTGCCAGCAGCTGGGGACTAGCGGGGTTTACCACCGGGGAGCTGTTTTTT. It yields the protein CASSWGLAGFTTGELFF.

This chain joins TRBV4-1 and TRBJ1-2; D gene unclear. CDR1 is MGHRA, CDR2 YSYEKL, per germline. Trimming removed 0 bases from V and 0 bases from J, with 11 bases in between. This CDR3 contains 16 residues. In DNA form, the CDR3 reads TGCGCCAGCAGCCAAGAGTTAACTGAAGCTAACTATGGCTACACCTTC. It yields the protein CASSQELTEANYGYTF.